A single sample gave rise to the 9 T cell receptor beta chains below, sequenced in a study of cytomegalovirus exposure and HLA in healthy donors (TCRdb year 2017). The method behind the library was the immunoSEQ multiplex PCR assay. The multiplex PCR relied on a mix of 60 forward primers for TCR Vbeta segments and 13 reverse primers for TCR Jbeta segments. In TCRdb, the immuneACCESS table is reduced to in-frame sequences with V and J assigned. These tables do not hold every clone; where another copy was compared, an unresolved V gene accounts for under half, and the others remain unexplained. This sample comprises some 170,000 clones, about 83% of them detected only once. 0.85% of the sample lies in the top ten. What was sequenced was PBMCs. All receptors come from a woman aged 25 to 39 in good health and CMV-seronegative.

This clone was observed once. The chain couples TRBV7-8 to TRBJ1-4; D possibly corresponds to TRBD1 (6 bases). This CDR3 is 15 amino acids long. V lost 4 bases and J lost 3, with 12 bases in between. In germline, CDR1 is SGHVS, CDR2 FQNEAQ. In DNA, the CDR3 is TGTGCCAGCAGCTACCGAGGGGGTCCTAATGAAAAACTGTTTTTT. Encoded protein: CASSYRGGPNEKLFF.

This chain uses TRBV5-1 with TRBJ2-3; a weak D match, TRBD1 (7 bases). Germline V gene data show CDR1 as SGHRS and CDR2 as YFSETQ. CDR3 length: 14 amino acids. V was cut by 2 bases and J by 3 bases, with 10 bases left in between. CDR3 nucleotide sequence: TGCGCCAGCAGCTTACAGGGGAGGACAGATACGCAGTATTTT. Its protein is CASSLQGRTDTQYF.

This chain links TRBV5-1 with TRBJ1-4; possible D gene TRBD1, 5 bases. The CDR3 is 14 amino acids. With 4 bases removed from V and 8 bases from J, the gap between germline ends came to 15 bases. Germline CDR1 is SGHRS and CDR2 is YFSETQ. For the CDR3, the DNA is TGCGCCAGCAGCCAGACAGTGGTCGGGGAAAAACTGTTTTTT. Its protein is CASSQTVVGEKLFF.

The chain couples TRBV19 to TRBJ1-1; TRBD1 aligns across 11 bases. V dropped 3 bases and J dropped 4; count of bases not matched to a gene: 10. The CDR3 is made up of 17 amino acids. CDR1 and CDR2 from the germline V gene are LNHDA and SQIVND (reference sequence). CDR3 amino acids: CASSMGQGVAWVTEAFF. The CDR3 coding sequence is TGTGCCAGTAGTATGGGACAGGGGGTGGCATGGGTCACTGAAGCTTTCTTT.

The chain combines TRBV6-1 with TRBJ1-1; D is unclear. V was shortened by 5 bases and J by 4 bases, with 14 bases between the two germline ends. The CDR3 extends over 14 amino acids. CDR1 MNHNS and CDR2 SASEGT come from the germline V gene. The CDR3 here is CASSRSEGVTEAFF. CDR3 bases: TGTGCCAGCAGTCGGAGCGAAGGTGTCACTGAAGCTTTCTTT.

This sequence joins TRBV27 and TRBJ1-1; tentatively, D is TRBD1 (5 bases). V was cut by 5 bases and J by 8 bases, with 9 bases left in between. The CDR3 is 11 amino acids. The germline gives CDR1 MNHEY, CDR2 SMNVEV (reference sequence). Here the CDR3 DNA reads TGTGCCAGCAGTGCTAAGGGGGAAGCTTTCTTT. It yields the protein CASSAKGEAFF.

The V call is TRBV19, the J call TRBJ2-5, with 12 bases lining up with TRBD2. Matching the DNA end better, TRBJ2-7 makes the J call doubtful. The germline CDR1 and CDR2 sequences are LNHDA and SQIVND (reference sequence). This CDR3 contains 15 residues. Here the CDR3 DNA reads TGTGCCAGTAGTGCTACTAGCGGGAGGAGCTACGAGCAGTACTTC. Protein sequence: CASSATSGRSYEQYF.

This chain links TRBV29-1 with TRBJ2-3, with 7 nucleotides matching TRBD1. Trimming cost V 4 bases and J 3 bases; bases outside gene matches: 7. Per the germline V gene, CDR1 is SQVTM and CDR2 is ANQGSEA. This CDR3 spans 14 amino acids. This chain's CDR3 is CSVGGGAGTDTQYF. The CDR3 DNA reads as TGCAGCGTTGGAGGGGGCGCCGGAACAGATACGCAGTATTTT.

The sample holds one count of this clone. The chain links TRBV6-1 to TRBJ1-2, with 7 positions matching TRBD1. The V and J ends lost 6 bases and 3 bases, in that order; junction bases with no gene match: 7. The CDR3 is 14 amino acids. Per the germline V gene, CDR1 is MNHNS and CDR2 is SASEGT. CDR3 sequence (DNA): TGTGCCAGCAGCCCAGGGGACAGCTACTATGGCTACACCTTC. Residues: CASSPGDSYYGYTF.